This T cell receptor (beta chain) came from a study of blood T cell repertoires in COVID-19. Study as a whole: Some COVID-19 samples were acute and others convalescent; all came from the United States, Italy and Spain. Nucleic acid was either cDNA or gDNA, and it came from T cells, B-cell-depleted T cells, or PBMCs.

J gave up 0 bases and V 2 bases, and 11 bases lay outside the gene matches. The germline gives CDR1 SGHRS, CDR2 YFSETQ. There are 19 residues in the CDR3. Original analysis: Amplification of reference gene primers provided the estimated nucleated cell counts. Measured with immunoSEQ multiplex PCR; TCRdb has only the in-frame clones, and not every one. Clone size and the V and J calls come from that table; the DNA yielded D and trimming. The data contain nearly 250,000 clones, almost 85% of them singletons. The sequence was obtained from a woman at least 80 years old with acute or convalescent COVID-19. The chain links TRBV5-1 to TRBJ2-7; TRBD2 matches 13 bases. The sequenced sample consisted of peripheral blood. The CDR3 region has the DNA TGCGCCAGCAGCTTCGCTCCCGGGACTAGCGGGGCCAGCTCCTACGAGCAGTACTTC. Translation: CASSFAPGTSGASSYEQYF.